This paragraph covers one T cell receptor (beta chain) sequence. CDR1 and CDR2 from the germline V gene are SGHTA and FQGNSA. The CDR3 runs to 13 residues. The V and J ends lost 2 bases and 6 bases, in that order; junction bases with no gene match: 4. The method was immunoSEQ multiplex PCR; TCRdb's version includes in-frame clones alone and lacks a portion of them. In the table there are more than 9,500 clones, about 73% of which are singletons. This specimen comes from a study of tissue T cells after allogeneic stem cell transplantation. This TCR was sampled from a woman aged 18 to 55 with breast cancer. This chain links TRBV7-2 with TRBJ2-7; 7 positions match TRBD1. Sample: tissue from the right colon, taken at autopsy. The CDR3 bases are TGTGCCAGCAGCTTACGACGACAGGGCGAGCAGTACTTC. It specifies CASSLRRQGEQYF.